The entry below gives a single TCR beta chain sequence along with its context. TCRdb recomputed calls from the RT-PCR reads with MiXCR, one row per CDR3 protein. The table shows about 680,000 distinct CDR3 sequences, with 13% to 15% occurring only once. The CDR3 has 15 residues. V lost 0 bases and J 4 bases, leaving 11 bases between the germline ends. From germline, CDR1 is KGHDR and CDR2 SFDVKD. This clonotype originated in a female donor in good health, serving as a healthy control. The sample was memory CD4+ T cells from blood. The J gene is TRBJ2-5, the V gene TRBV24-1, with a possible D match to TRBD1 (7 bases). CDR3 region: CATSDLQGGGETQYF. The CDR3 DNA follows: TGTGCCACCAGTGATTTGCAGGGGGGAGGAGAGACCCAGTACTTC.